The T cell receptor (beta chain) described here comes from a study of OX40 agonist ivuxolimab in advanced cancers. A note on the overall study: Ivuxolimab, which targeted the costimulatory receptor OX40 (CD134), was an agonistic, fully human IgG2 monoclonal antibody. Among the approximately 50 dose-escalation patients, around 19 had hepatocellular carcinoma, about 15 melanoma, 9 renal cell carcinoma and 9 head and neck cancer. The paper covers the monotherapy dose-escalation part of the phase I ivuxolimab trial, which included N of about 50 patients. Intravenous ivuxolimab was administered to patients every 2 weeks at six dose levels: 0.01, 0.1, 0.3, 1.5, 3 and 10 mg/kg. A male proportion of roughly 80% and a mean age of 60 years, ranging from roughly 23 to 85, were recorded for the dose-escalation cohort. Prior anti-PD-1, anti-PD-L1 or anti-CTLA-4 therapy was permitted, and 40% to 50% of dose-escalation patients had received checkpoint inhibitors. Partial responses were achieved by three dose-escalation patients, of whom one had hepatocellular carcinoma and two had cutaneous melanoma. The purpose of peripheral TCRbeta sequencing was to test whether ivuxolimab changed TCR sequence diversity and led to clonal T-cell expansion. Study-level results and caveats: After ivuxolimab, expanded clones were on average more numerous among CD8+ T cells than among CD4+ T cells. At doses of 0.1 to 3.0 mg/kg, clonal expansion of both CD4+ and CD8+ blood T cells was observed from baseline to week 6. In partial responders in the 0.1-3.0 mg/kg groups, normalized peripheral clonal expansion was found to be among the lowest, especially among CD8+ T cells. Low levels of normalized T-cell clonal expansion were also seen in some patients who did not respond. Antigen specificity was not determined for the clonally expanded peripheral T cells.

Genomic DNA was extracted from sorted cells for sequencing of the TCRbeta CDR3 region. The immunoSEQ Assay was used to sequence the TCRbeta CDR3 regions. TCRdb retrieved this table from immuneACCESS and kept in-frame rearrangements only. Not all clones are present; in checked studies, unresolved V genes account for under half, and no reason is known for the remainder. Within this sample are about 80,000 clones, with 84% of them counted one time only. The ten largest clones take up roughly 25% of the sample. Patients with autoimmune disease history or receiving systemic immunosuppression were excluded from the trial. In every dose cohort, peripheral blood was drawn for TCR sequencing at baseline, cycle 4 day 1, and cycle 7 day 1. Samples were obtained from an open-label, multicenter, first-in-human phase I dose-escalation trial of ivuxolimab. Adults with locally advanced or metastatic head and neck squamous cell, hepatocellular, melanoma or renal cell carcinoma were enrolled in the trial. Before TCR sequencing, CD4+ and CD8+ T cells were separately sorted from peripheral blood.

CDR1 and CDR2 (KGHSH, LQKENI) derive from the germline V gene. Trimming at the junction amounts to 1 base on V and 1 base on J, and the germline ends lie 7 bases apart. Reading from cysteine to phenylalanine, the CDR3 counts 14 amino acids. Kept here is only the CDR3 DNA, which spans 42 bases and is read in frame from base 1. In its sample, this clone was seen once. What antigen it recognizes has not been identified. The input lacks base qualities; no much larger clone sits a single base away. Specimen: CD4+ or CD8+ T cells sorted from blood, collected in a trial of the OX40 agonist ivuxolimab. The chain joins TRBV18 to TRBJ2-5; the D gene is not confidently resolved. The TCR comes from an adult with an advanced solid tumor such as melanoma, head and neck, liver or kidney cancer. The CDR3 corresponds to CASSPQHIQETQYF. The DNA sequence is TGTGCCAGCTCACCACAACATATCCAAGAGACCCAGTACTTC.